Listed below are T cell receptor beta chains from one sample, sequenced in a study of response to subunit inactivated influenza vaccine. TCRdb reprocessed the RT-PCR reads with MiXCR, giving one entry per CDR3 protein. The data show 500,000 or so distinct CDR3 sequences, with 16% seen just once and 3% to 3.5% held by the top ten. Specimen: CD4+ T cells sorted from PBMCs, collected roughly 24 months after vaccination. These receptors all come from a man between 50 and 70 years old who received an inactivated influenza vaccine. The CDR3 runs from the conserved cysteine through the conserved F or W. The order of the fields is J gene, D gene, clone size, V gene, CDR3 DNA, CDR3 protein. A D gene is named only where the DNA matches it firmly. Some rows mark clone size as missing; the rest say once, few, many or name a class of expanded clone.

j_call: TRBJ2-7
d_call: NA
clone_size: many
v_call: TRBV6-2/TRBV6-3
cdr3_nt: TGTGCCAGCATGGACGGACCCTTCTACGAGCAGTACTTC
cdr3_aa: CASMDGPFYEQYF

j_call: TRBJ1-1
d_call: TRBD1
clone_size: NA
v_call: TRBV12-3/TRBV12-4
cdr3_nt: TGTGCCAGCACCGAACAGGGGATGGTCACTGAAGCTTTCTTT
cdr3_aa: CASTEQGMVTEAFF

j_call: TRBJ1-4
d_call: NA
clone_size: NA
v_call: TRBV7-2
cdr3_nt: TGTGCCAGCAGCAGCCTCCCGGGAACTAATGAAAAACTGTTTTTT
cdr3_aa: CASSSLPGTNEKLFF

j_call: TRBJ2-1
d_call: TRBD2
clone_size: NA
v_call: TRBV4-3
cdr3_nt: TGCGCCAGCAGCCACGGTTCAAGGTGGGGACTAGCGGGAGATGAGCAGTTCTTC
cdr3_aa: CASSHGSRWGLAGDEQFF

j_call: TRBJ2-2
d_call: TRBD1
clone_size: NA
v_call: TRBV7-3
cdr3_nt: TGTGCCAGCAGTTCGACAGGGGACTTCACCGGGGAGCTGTTTTTT
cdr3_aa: CASSSTGDFTGELFF

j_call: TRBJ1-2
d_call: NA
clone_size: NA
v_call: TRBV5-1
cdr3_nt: TGCGCCAGCAGCCCTGTAAACTATGGCTACACCTTC
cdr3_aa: CASSPVNYGYTF

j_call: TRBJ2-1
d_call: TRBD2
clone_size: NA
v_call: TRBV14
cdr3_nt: TGTGCCAGCAGCCAAGAGGACGGCGGGAGCTCCTACAATGAGCAGTTCTTC
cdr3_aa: CASSQEDGGSSYNEQFF

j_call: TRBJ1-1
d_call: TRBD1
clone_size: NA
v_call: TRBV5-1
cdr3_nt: TGCGCCAGCAGCTTTGCCGGGACAGGGACGAACACTGAAGCTTTCTTT
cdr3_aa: CASSFAGTGTNTEAFF

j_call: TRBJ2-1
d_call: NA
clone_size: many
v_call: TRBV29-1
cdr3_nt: TGCAGCGGGGGTGGGTCGGGGTACCGCACCTACAATGAGCAGTTCTTC
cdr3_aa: CSGGGSGYRTYNEQFF

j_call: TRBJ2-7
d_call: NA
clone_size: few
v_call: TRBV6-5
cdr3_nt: TGTGCCAGCAGTTACTCCCGGACATCCGCTTTTCCCTACGAGCAGTACTTC
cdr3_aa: CASSYSRTSAFPYEQYF

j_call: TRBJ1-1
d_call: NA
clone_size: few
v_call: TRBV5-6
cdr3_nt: TGTGCCAGCAGCCGTAGCGGGGGCTCAGCTGAAGCTTTCTTT
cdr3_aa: CASSRSGGSAEAFF

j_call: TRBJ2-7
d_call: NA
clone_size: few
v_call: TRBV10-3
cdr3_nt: TGTGCCATCAGTGACGGCTCTGGCCACGAGCAGTACTTC
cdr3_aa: CAISDGSGHEQYF

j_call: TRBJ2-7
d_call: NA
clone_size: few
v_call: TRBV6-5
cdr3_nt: TGTGCCAGCAGTTACGACTCGCGCCTTAGTTACGAGCAGTACTTC
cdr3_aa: CASSYDSRLSYEQYF

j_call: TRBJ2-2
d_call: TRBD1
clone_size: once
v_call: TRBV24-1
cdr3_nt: TGTGCCACCAGTGACCCCGGACAGGGGAGGGTGGAGCTGTTTTTT
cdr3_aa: CATSDPGQGRVELFF

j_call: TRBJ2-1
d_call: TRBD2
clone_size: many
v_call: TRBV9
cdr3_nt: TGTGCCAGCAGCCCCCTAAGCGGCGGGAGGAGTGAGCAGTTCTTC
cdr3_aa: CASSPLSGGRSEQFF

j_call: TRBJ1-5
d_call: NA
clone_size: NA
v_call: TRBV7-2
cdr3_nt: TGTGCCAGCAGCTCTCGCCTCGGGGATCGCAATCAGCCCCAGCATTTT
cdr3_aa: CASSSRLGDRNQPQHF

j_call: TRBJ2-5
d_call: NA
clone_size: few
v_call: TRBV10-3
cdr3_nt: TGTGCCATCAGTGACCCCAAGGAGACCCAGTACTTC
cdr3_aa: CAISDPKETQYF

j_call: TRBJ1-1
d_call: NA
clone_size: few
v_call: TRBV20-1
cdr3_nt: TGCAGTCAGGATAGAAGCTTGAACACTGAAGCTTTCTTT
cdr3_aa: CSQDRSLNTEAFF

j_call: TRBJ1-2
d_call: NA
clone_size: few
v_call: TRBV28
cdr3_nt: TGTGCCAGCAGTTCGCCTCATAATGGCTACACCTTC
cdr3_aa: CASSSPHNGYTF

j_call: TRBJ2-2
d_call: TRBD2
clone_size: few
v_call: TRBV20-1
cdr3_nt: TGCAGTGCTCGAGGACTAGCTTCTAACACCGGGGAGCTGTTTTTT
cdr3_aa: CSARGLASNTGELFF

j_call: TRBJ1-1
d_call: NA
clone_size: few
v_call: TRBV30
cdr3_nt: TGTGCCTCCCGGAGGGGGAACACTGAAGCTTTCTTT
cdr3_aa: CASRRGNTEAFF

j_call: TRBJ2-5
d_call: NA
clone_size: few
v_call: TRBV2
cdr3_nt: TGTGCCAGCTCTATAGCGCACCAAGAGACCCAGTACTTC
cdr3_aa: CASSIAHQETQYF

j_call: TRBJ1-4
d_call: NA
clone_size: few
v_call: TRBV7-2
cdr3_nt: TGTGCCAGCAGCCCGTCCCTGATGGGAAAACTGTTTTTT
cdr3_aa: CASSPSLMGKLFF

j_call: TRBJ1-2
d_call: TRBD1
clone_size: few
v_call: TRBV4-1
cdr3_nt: TGCGCCAGCAGCCGCTCACAGGGGGCTACCTATGGCTACACCTTC
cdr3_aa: CASSRSQGATYGYTF

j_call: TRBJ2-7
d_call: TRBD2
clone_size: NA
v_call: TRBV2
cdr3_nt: TGTGCCAGCGGGGGAACTAGCGGCACACCCTACGAGCAGTACTTC
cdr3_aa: CASGGTSGTPYEQYF

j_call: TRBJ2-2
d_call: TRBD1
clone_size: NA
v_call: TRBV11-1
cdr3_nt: TGTGCCAGCAACCAAGGGCTTGACAGGGCGAACACCGGGGAGCTGTTTTTT
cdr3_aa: CASNQGLDRANTGELFF

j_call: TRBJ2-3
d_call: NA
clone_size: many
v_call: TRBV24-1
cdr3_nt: TGTGCCACCAGTGGCGCGGCCGAAAGCACAGATACGCAGTATTTT
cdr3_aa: CATSGAAESTDTQYF

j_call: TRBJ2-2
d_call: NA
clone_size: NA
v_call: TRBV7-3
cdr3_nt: TGTGCCAGCAGCCTCCCAGCCGGGGAGCTGTTTTTT
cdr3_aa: CASSLPAGELFF

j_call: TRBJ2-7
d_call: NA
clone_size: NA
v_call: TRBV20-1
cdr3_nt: TGCAGTGCTCGGACTAATTCCTACGAGCAGTACTTC
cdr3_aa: CSARTNSYEQYF

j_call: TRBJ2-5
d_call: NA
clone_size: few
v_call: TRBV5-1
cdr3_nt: TGCGCCAGCAGCCCAAACTTGGGAGGCCAAGAGACCCAGTACTTC
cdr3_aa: CASSPNLGGQETQYF

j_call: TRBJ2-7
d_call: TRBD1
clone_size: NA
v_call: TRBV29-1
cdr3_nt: TGCAGCGTCTGGACAGGGCCTCCCTACGAGCAGTACTTC
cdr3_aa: CSVWTGPPYEQYF

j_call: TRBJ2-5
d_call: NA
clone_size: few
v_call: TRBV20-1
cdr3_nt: TGCAGTGCTAGAGGTTTTAGGAGCCAAGAGACCCAGTACTTC
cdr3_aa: CSARGFRSQETQYF

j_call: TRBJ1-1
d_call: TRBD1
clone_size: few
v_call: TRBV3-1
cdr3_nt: TGTGCCAGCAGCCAACAAGCGACAGGGACGAACACTGAAGCTTTCTTT
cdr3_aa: CASSQQATGTNTEAFF

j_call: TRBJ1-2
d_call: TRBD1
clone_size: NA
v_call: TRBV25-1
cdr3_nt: TGTGCCAGCAGTGAATGGAAAGGGGGCAGAGGCTACACCTTC
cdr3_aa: CASSEWKGGRGYTF

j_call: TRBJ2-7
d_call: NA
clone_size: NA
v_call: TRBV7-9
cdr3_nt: TGTGCCAGCAGCTTCCATCTTCGGTCTAGCTCCTACGAGCAGTACTTC
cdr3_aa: CASSFHLRSSSYEQYF

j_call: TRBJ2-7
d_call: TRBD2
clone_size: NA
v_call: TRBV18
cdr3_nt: TGTGCCAGCTCACCTAGCGGGACCGACTCCTACGAGCAGTACTTC
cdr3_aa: CASSPSGTDSYEQYF

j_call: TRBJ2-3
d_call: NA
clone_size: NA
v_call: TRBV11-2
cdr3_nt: TGTGCCAGCAGCTCCGGGGGCCGGGACATTACAGATACGCAGTATTTT
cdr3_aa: CASSSGGRDITDTQYF

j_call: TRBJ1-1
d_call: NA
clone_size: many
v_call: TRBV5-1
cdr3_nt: TGCGCCAGCAGCATGGACGGGAGGAACACTGAAGCTTTCTTT
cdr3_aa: CASSMDGRNTEAFF

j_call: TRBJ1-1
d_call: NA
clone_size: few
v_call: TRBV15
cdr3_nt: TGTGCCACCAGCAGGGAATCTGGTCTTGAAGCTTTCTTT
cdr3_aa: CATSRESGLEAFF

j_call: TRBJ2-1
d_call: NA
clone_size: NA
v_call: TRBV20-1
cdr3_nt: TGCAGTGCTACCAGCCCGGTCGGCAATGAGCAGTTCTTC
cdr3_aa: CSATSPVGNEQFF